This T cell receptor beta chain was sequenced for a study of cytomegalovirus exposure and HLA in healthy donors (dated by TCRdb to 2015 to 2018). Study-level background: In an earlier analysis of several hundred of the donors, 276 Gb of sequence data and 100 million or so unique TCR beta sequences from about 179 million T cells were reported. About 280 gigabases of sequencing data and 70 million to 100 million unique TCR sequences made up an early release that covered several hundred HLA-typed donors. Among the roughly 380 genotyped donors, under 90% belonged to the genetic ancestry cluster associated with self-reported Caucasian donors. The study aimed to test whether cataloging public T cell receptors could reveal signatures of past pathogen exposure. The study profiled the T cell repertoires of around 700 subjects by immunosequencing and related them to cytomegalovirus serostatus. In addition to the first cohort of approximately 670 subjects, a separate validation cohort of 120 different subjects was used. To predict cytomegalovirus infection status, the study combined high-throughput TCR immunosequencing, statistical association of individual TCRs with disease status, and machine learning. In a later analysis, previously published TCR beta repertoires from more than 500 donors were re-analyzed and high-resolution HLA genotyping was added so that TCR occurrence patterns could be studied. In the later analysis, no new phenotypic data were used to find candidate immune exposures; instead, reliance was placed on TCR beta sequences and their occurrence across donors. An earlier analysis of approximately 500 of the donors applied high-throughput TCR beta sequencing to assess whether each TCR beta V gene segment acted as functional or pseudogenic. Alongside the repertoire data, information on donor age, sex, ethnicity and CMV serostatus was compiled. A later genetic analysis used genome-wide SNP genotypes for about 60% of the roughly 700 donors, treating that subset as a discovery cohort. Every repertoire in the discovery cohort had been generated on one and the same sequencing platform. HLA typing covered class I and class II loci at four-digit resolution. Typing coverage differed by locus: A, B, C, DRB1 and DQB1 were typed in roughly 629-630 donors, DQA1 in about 550, DPA1 in around 610, and DPB1 in about 450. Because of strong linkage in the cohort, four or five DR-DQ haplotypes were treated as single units for association and clustering. Among 300 to 500 genotyped donors of the cohort, an average of around 240,000 unique TCR beta nucleotide sequences was sequenced per donor, of which approximately 18% were non-productive. The research as a whole found: Most TCR sequences were seen in very few donors, while some public TCRs were found in many individuals. The study gave a list of under 200 TCR beta chains associated with cytomegalovirus. When HLA alleles, especially DR and DQ, strongly co-occurred, attributing TCR associations to individual alleles was difficult. For the cohort, immune exposure information was limited to CMV serostatus. Linkage disequilibrium might explain the correlated functional status among segregating V segments, but an unknown experimental factor could not be excluded. According to a later analysis, parvovirus B19, influenza, CMV and Epstein-Barr virus appeared linked to several top co-occurrence clusters. Most CMV-associated TCR beta chains appeared to be HLA-restricted in a later analysis, and the HLA associations seemed to be driven largely by CMV exposure. In both the original and validation cohorts, the classifier was reported to diagnose cytomegalovirus status with high specificity and sensitivity. Because counts were too low, about 17 rarely observed V segments, including chromosome 9 orphons, were excluded from the earlier analysis of 587 of the donors. In a later analysis, HLA-associated TCR beta chains showed more clonal expansion and lower generation probabilities than non-associated chains that were equally common. Three of the identified cytomegalovirus-associated TCR beta chains were confirmed in vitro to be specific for cytomegalovirus antigens. Because HLA typing was missing for some donors at each locus, association tests included only the typed subset. According to a later genetic analysis, donors in an Asian-associated ancestry cluster had fewer N-insertions in productive TCRs than the approximately 670-donor mean. In an earlier analysis of about 600 of the donors, most TCR beta V segments appeared in productive rearrangements about 87% or about 30% of the time, broadly matching IMGT annotations. At a false discovery rate of 0.05, a later analysis linked about 17,000 TCR beta sequences to specific HLA alleles. In a later genetic analysis, a missense DCLRE1C variant was associated with V-gene and J-gene trimming of TCR beta chains, and the association was replicated in an independent cohort. Some IMGT-functional V segments, including TRBV6-2 and TRBV6-3, could not be distinguished by the 87-base-pair reads and were therefore excluded. A further reported finding was that TCR beta sequences accurately predicted the HLA-A and HLA-B alleles for most subjects in the first cohort. A group of highly shared sequence variants was considered likely to be a technical artifact of the sequencing pipeline. According to a later analysis, TCR association rates differed among HLA loci, with DRB1 alleles showing the most associated TCRs and HLA-C alleles showing the fewest. It was suggested by the authors that the approach could potentially be generalized to other disease states and immunological phenotypes. The presence/absence analyses assumed that sequencing depth was roughly uniform across donors, and that assumption may not be true. In this cohort, only TCR beta chains were sequenced, and detectable features were limited by the absence of alpha or paired-chain data.

Library preparation was by the immunoSEQ multiplex PCR assay. For the multiplex PCR, a mixture combining 60 forward primers for TCR Vbeta segments and 13 reverse primers for TCR Jbeta segments was used. The CDR3 region of rearranged TCR beta genes was amplified from genomic DNA by a multiplex PCR assay. Amplified TCR beta libraries were sequenced as 87-base-pair reads on the Illumina HiSeq System. As for how the authors treated the data: A later analysis tallied around 87 million unique TCR beta chains across the 666 repertoires, and some 10 million of those chains were shared by two or more donors. A nearest-neighbor algorithm error-corrected the raw reads and collapsed the reads into unique sequences, merging closely related sequences to remove PCR and sequencing errors. CDR3 sequences were aligned to IMGT reference sequences to assign V, D and J gene segments. For a sequence to be retained, at least a six-nucleotide match to both a V gene segment and a J gene segment was required. Rearrangements were classified as productive when the CDR3 lacked stop codons and remained in frame with V and J, and all other rearrangements were classified as non-productive. CDR3 was defined by IMGT convention, running from the second conserved V-encoded cysteine to the conserved J-encoded phenylalanine. The earlier analysis of some 580 of the donors excluded any sequence lacking an unambiguous match to a single V gene segment. In an earlier analysis of several hundred of the donors, V segments were called functional above 56.7% productive rearrangements and were called segregating when the between-donor standard deviation exceeded 5%. A statistical classification framework was developed to diagnose cytomegalovirus status using the catalog of TCR beta chain sequences. In a later analysis, V and J genes were assigned by comparing TCR nucleotide sequences against IMGT/GENE-DB human TR gene sequences. Using the TCRdist pipeline, a later analysis assigned CDR3 sequences along with most-parsimonious VDJ recombination scenarios. In a later analysis, each TCR beta chain was defined by its CDR3 amino acid sequence together with its V-gene family, and reads lacking a unique V-gene family were excluded. As a way to deal with suspected cross-contamination and a sequencing artifact, a later analysis dropped nearly 600 nucleotide sequences that were highly shared and had low generation probability. For each public chain, a later analysis derived a clonal expansion index from normalized ranks of inferred template counts within each repertoire. A later analysis computed generation probabilities with a VDJ recombination model fitted to out-of-frame rearrangements, and checked the results against IGoR. A later analysis scored TCR-TCR, TCR-HLA and TCR-CMV co-occurrence with hypergeometric tests, applying a repertoire-size bias correction to TCR pairs. False discovery rates were estimated in a later analysis by permuting HLA or CMV assignments 20 times. In a later analysis, co-occurring TCRs were grouped with DBSCAN, and TCRdist sequence similarity was added when clustering was performed within HLA-allele-positive subsets. Repertoires with fewer than 30,000 or more than 120,000 public chains, plus five repertoires with anomalous nucleotide sharing, were excluded from co-occurrence clustering. TCRdb took this table from immuneACCESS and kept in-frame rearrangements with V and J called. Such tables lack part of the clones; where checked against another copy, unresolved V genes explain under half of the gap, and the rest is unexplained. The DNA gave D and trimming, while V, J and clone size come from that table. For this sample the table gives more than 110,000 clones, of which roughly 80% were detected only once. Clones ranked in the top ten supply less than 1.5% of the sample.

A note on this clone: Its specific antigen is unknown. Per-base quality was not reported, and no clone a single base away is much larger than it.

The CDR3 measures 15 amino acids from cysteine to phenylalanine. Just CDR3 DNA is preserved here, 45 bases in frame from base 1. The germline V gene provides CDR1 MDHEN and CDR2 SYDVKM. V lost 6 bases and J lost 4 bases, and the count of bases not matched to a germline gene is 10. In total, approximately 690 healthy bone marrow donors made up the cohort. At the time of sampling, all cohort members were nominally healthy, though unrecorded immune exposures were likely present. The donor tested CMV seronegative, placing the donor among the 350 to 400 seronegative members of the cohort. A peripheral blood sample was collected from each donor, and TCR beta sequencing was performed on peripheral blood mononuclear cells. Genomic DNA was extracted from the blood cell samples with the Qiagen DNeasy Blood Extraction Kit.

The rearranged chain carries TRBV28 and TRBJ1-2, with TRBD1 matching 8 junction bases. The sample was PBMCs. This clonotype was sampled from a female donor in good health and CMV-seronegative. The sequenced DNA: TGTGCCAGCAGCGTGGACAGGGTGAAGTTCTATGGCTACACCTTC. This translates into CASSVDRVKFYGYTF.